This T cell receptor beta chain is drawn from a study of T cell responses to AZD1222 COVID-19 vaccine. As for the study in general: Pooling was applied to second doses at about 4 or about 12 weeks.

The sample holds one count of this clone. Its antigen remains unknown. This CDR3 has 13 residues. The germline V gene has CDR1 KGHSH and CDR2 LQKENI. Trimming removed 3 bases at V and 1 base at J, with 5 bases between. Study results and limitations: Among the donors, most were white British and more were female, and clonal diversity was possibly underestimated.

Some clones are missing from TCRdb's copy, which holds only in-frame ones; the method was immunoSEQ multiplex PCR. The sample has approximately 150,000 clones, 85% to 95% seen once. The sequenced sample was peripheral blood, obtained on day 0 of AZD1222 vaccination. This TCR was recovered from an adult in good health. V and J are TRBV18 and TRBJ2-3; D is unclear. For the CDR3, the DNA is TGTGCCAGCTCACCGATAGGCACAGATACGCAGTATTTT. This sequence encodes CASSPIGTDTQYF.